The sequence of this TCR beta chain was determined in a study of T cells in Graves' hyperthyroidism and ophthalmopathy. Per germline, CDR1 SQVTM and CDR2 ANQGSEA. The trim removed 5 bases at V and 6 bases at J, leaving 8 bases unmatched. The CDR3 is 14 residues long. This clonotype was seen at least ten times. Amplified regions were TCR beta CDR3 sequences from RNA transcripts. When the TCR CDR3 underwent first-round RT-PCR, the HTBI primer set was used. One entry per CDR3 protein, called by TCRdb with MiXCR from the multiplex PCR reads. This repertoire shows hundreds of thousands of distinct CDR3 sequences, around 14% found once; its top ten account for around 5.4%.

This rearrangement joins TRBV29-1 to TRBJ2-1, with TRBD2 matching over 9 bases. The clonotype originates from a woman in her twenties or thirties with Graves' hyperthyroidism that later progressed to Graves' ophthalmopathy. Sequencing was performed on blood. CDR3: CSVLAGASSNEQFF. CDR3 bases: TGCAGCGTTTTAGCGGGAGCCTCTAGCAATGAGCAGTTCTTC.